One sample yielded the 19 T cell receptor beta chains listed below, sequenced in a study of early T cells in non-severe SARS-CoV-2 infection. From the 5' RACE reads, TCRdb called clonotypes with MiXCR, one entry per CDR3 protein. The repertoire consists of almost 30,000 distinct CDR3 sequences, with roughly 5% occurring once and the leading ten covering 10% to 12%. Sequencing was done on a sample of whole blood. All receptors come from an adult who was a healthcare worker with PCR-confirmed SARS-CoV-2 infection or an uninfected control (not recorded which).

This clonotype was picked up many times. The chain employs TRBV5-1 and TRBJ2-1; 10 bases map to TRBD2. With 7 bases clipped from V and 6 bases from J, the junction kept 7 bases outside the gene matches. Per the germline V gene, CDR1 is SGHRS and CDR2 is YFSETQ. The CDR3 covers 14 residues. The CDR3 region is CASSSGGASNEQFF. Written as DNA, the CDR3 is TGCGCCAGCTCAAGCGGGGGGGCCAGCAATGAGCAGTTCTTC.

The sample holds many counts of this clonotype. The gene calls are TRBV29-1 and TRBJ2-1, with D possibly matching TRBD1 (6 bases). This CDR3 contains 15 residues. V was cut by 4 bases and J by 1 base, with 14 bases left in between. Germline V gene sequence: CDR1 SQVTM, CDR2 ANQGSEA. CDR3 DNA sequence: TGCAGCGTTGCTAAGGTAGGGGGATCCTACAATGAGCAGTTCTTC. Its protein product is CSVAKVGGSYNEQFF.

CDR3 coding DNA: TGTGCCAGCAGTTACAGAGATACGCAGTATTTT. Its translation: CASSYRDTQYF. The chain combines TRBV6-2 or TRBV6-3 with TRBJ2-3; D ambiguous. The V end was cut by 2 bases, the J end by 5 bases, with 2 bases between. The CDR3 loop spans 11 amino acids. Germline CDR1 MNHEY, CDR2 SVGEGT.

This clonotype was observed many times. The chain combines TRBV29-1 with TRBJ2-1; TRBD1 is a possible D gene (5 bases). This CDR3 region has 15 residues. Per the germline V gene, CDR1 is SQVTM and CDR2 is ANQGSEA. The V end lost 2 bases, the J end lost 0 bases, and 11 bases lay between the germline ends. DNA for the CDR3: TGCAGCGTTGAACAGGGCAGGAGCTCCTACAATGAGCAGTTCTTC. It codes for CSVEQGRSSYNEQFF.

Ten or more counts support this clonotype. V and J are TRBV20-1 and TRBJ2-2; 7 bases are shared with TRBD1. After removal of 3 bases from V and 0 bases from J, the junction contained 7 bases not matched to a gene. The CDR3 runs 16 residues. CDR1 and CDR2 (germline): DFQATT, SNEGSKA (reference sequence). In DNA form, the CDR3 reads TGCAGTGCTAGGGTAGGACAGGTAACGAACACCGGGGAGCTGTTTTTT. Protein: CSARVGQVTNTGELFF.

This clonotype was picked up many times. V is TRBV19 and J is TRBJ1-4; no firm D call. Trimming removed 5 bases at V and 0 bases at J, with 13 bases between. The CDR3 runs to 16 residues. Germline CDR1 reads LNHDA; CDR2 reads SQIVND (reference sequence). The CDR3 loop reads CASSPRAPATNEKLFF. CDR3 DNA sequence: TGTGCCAGTAGTCCCCGGGCGCCTGCAACTAATGAAAAACTGTTTTTT. The full variable domain, completed using reference TRBV19 and TRBJ1-4, is DGGITQSPKYLFRKEGQNVTLSCEQNLNHDAMYWYRQDPGQGLRLIYYSQIVNDFQKGDIAEGYSVSREKKESFPLTVTSAQKNPTAFYLCASSPRAPATNEKLFFGSGTQLSVL.

This clonotype came up many times. The chain uses TRBV7-2 and TRBJ2-3, with TRBD2 matching 11 bases. The CDR3 is 16 amino acids. Germline V gives CDR1 SGHTA, CDR2 FQGNSA. The trim removed 5 bases at V and 4 bases at J, leaving 8 bases unmatched. CDR3 region: CASSPRLAGSPDTQYF. The CDR3 DNA reads as TGTGCCAGCAGCCCAAGACTAGCGGGGTCCCCAGATACGCAGTATTTT.

This clonotype was counted between two and nine times. The CDR3 here is CASSLTSGGGGSSYEQYF. In nucleotides, the CDR3 is TGTGCCAGCTCCCTGACTAGCGGGGGAGGAGGGTCCTCCTACGAGCAGTACTTC. The chain recombines TRBV18 with TRBJ2-7; 12 nucleotides align to TRBD2. J lost 0 bases, V lost 6 bases, and 12 bases had no gene match. This CDR3 region has 18 residues. Germline values: CDR1 KGHSH, CDR2 LQKENI.

The sample holds many counts of this clonotype. The V and J genes are TRBV6-5 and TRBJ2-7; TRBD1 agrees at 9 bases. In germline, CDR1 is MNHEY, CDR2 SVGAGI. This CDR3 spans 15 amino acids. Losses at the gene ends were 4 bases for V and 6 bases for J; bases not matched to a gene: 10. The CDR3: CASSLTGTGSREQYF. CDR3 coding DNA: TGTGCCAGCAGTTTAACCGGGACAGGGTCCCGCGAGCAGTACTTC.

Concerning this clonotype itself: A much larger clone differs by one base, so this may be a read error. J is TRBJ2-7 and V is TRBV3-1; D is ambiguous. V was clipped by 1 base and J by 2 bases, with 18 bases between them. The CDR3 totals 17 residues. Germline V gene lookup returns CDR1 LGHDT and CDR2 YNNKEL (reference sequence). This CDR3 reads CASSQAPGVNRPYEQYF. In DNA, the CDR3 is TGTGCCAGCAGCCAAGCACCAGGAGTCAACCGGCCCTACGAGCAGTACTTC.

The table lists this clonotype with a few counts. The rearrangement joins TRBV2 to TRBJ1-2; D may be TRBD1 (6 bases). The V gene lost 7 bases and the J gene lost 4 bases, with 16 bases spanning the gap. This CDR3 is 14 amino acids long. Germline lookup yields CDR1 SNHLY and CDR2 FYNNEI. Here the CDR3 DNA reads TGTGCCAGCAATCGGGCAGGGGAGGCCTATGGCTACACCTTC. It codes for CASNRAGEAYGYTF.

This clonotype counts as medium-sized. The chain couples TRBV15 to TRBJ2-5, with 10 bases identical to TRBD2. Per germline, CDR1 LNHNV and CDR2 YYDKDF (reference sequence). Trimming cost V 0 bases and J 0 bases; bases outside gene matches: 10. CDR3 size: 19 residues. CDR3 DNA: TGTGCCACCAGCAGAGATCGAGCGGGGGGGCCCCAGGACCAAGAGACCCAGTACTTC. It specifies CATSRDRAGGPQDQETQYF.

This clonotype was detected ten times or more. V usage is TRBV19 and J usage is TRBJ2-3, with no clear D. In germline, CDR1 is LNHDA, CDR2 SQIVND (reference sequence). The CDR3 is made up of 11 amino acids. Deletions cut 6 bases from V and 0 bases from J, with 1 base between. The CDR3: CASRSTDTQYF. In DNA form, the CDR3 reads TGTGCCAGTAGAAGCACAGATACGCAGTATTTT.

V and J are TRBV11-2 and TRBJ2-5; no firm D call. V was clipped by 5 bases and J by 6 bases, with 28 bases between them. The CDR3 covers 18 residues. Germline V lookup: CDR1 SGHAT, CDR2 FQNNGV. The CDR3 sequence: CASSPDGDPLSLFKTQYF. DNA of the CDR3: TGTGCCAGCAGCCCGGACGGAGATCCCCTCTCACTATTCAAGACCCAGTACTTC.

This clonotype has ten or more counts. Here the CDR3 DNA reads TGTGCCAGCAGCTTAAGAGGGGGCGTCGGGCCCCAGCATTTT. Translation: CASSLRGGVGPQHF. This sequence joins TRBV7-2 and TRBJ1-5, with 7 nucleotides matching TRBD1. V lost 2 bases and J lost 9; bases outside the gene matches: 7. The germline gives CDR1 SGHTA, CDR2 FQGNSA. The CDR3 covers 14 residues.

This clonotype was detected ten times or more. The V gene is TRBV6-2 or TRBV6-3, the J gene TRBJ1-1, with D unclear. CDR1 is MNHEY, CDR2 SVGEGT, per germline. The CDR3 runs to 15 residues. The V and J ends lost 2 bases and 5 bases respectively, with 15 bases between them. The CDR3 DNA is TGTGCCAGCAGTTACCTATCGGGTGGGAGAACTGAAGCTTTCTTT. It translates to CASSYLSGGRTEAFF.

Ten or more counts support this clonotype. The rearrangement joins TRBV14 to TRBJ1-1, with TRBD1 matching 7 bases. The junction had 3 bases not matched to a gene; V was cut back by 1 base and J by 1 base. This CDR3 is built from 15 residues. CDR1 and CDR2 from the germline V gene are SGHDN and FVKESK. The DNA of the CDR3 is TGTGCCAGCAGCCAAGGGACAGGTTGGAACACTGAAGCTTTCTTT. It is translated as CASSQGTGWNTEAFF.

A few counts support this clonotype. The V and J genes are TRBV7-6 and TRBJ2-1; 15 nucleotides align to TRBD2. Germline lookup yields CDR1 SGHVS and CDR2 FNYEAQ. The CDR3 runs to 15 residues. After removal of 1 base from V and 12 bases from J, the junction contained 4 bases not matched to a gene. This CDR3 is CASSLGRTSGRVQFF. The CDR3 bases are TGTGCCAGCAGCTTAGGCAGGACTAGCGGGAGGGTGCAGTTCTTC.

This clonotype has a count of ten or more. CDR3 nucleotides: TGTGCCAGCAGCCAAACCGCAGAGAACACTGAAGCTTTCTTT. This encodes CASSQTAENTEAFF. This chain joins TRBV4-2 and TRBJ1-1; no clear D gene. Trimming cost V 2 bases and J 1 base, with 8 bases left between them. The CDR3 covers 14 residues. The germline V gene has CDR1 LGHNA and CDR2 YNFKEQ.